Presented here are 2 T cell receptor beta chains from one specimen sequenced in a study of CXCR3-negative and CXCR3-positive naive CD8 T cells. UMI-labeled TRB cDNA libraries were prepared by 5' RACE. For each CDR3 protein, TCRdb gives one entry from its re-call of the 5' RACE reads, without DNA. This sample's table reports about 6,700 distinct CDR3 sequences. The sample consisted of naive CXCR3- CD8+ T cells from blood. Subset meaning: CD45RO-CCR7+CD27+CD95- naive CD8+ T cells lacking CXCR3 (TNR3-). These receptors all stem from a human donor in good health. Some clones in this sample may be carry-over from other donors' samples.

The chain carries TRBV2 and TRBJ1-1; TCRdb calls TRBD1, which cannot be checked without DNA. The CDR3 length is 15 residues. Germline CDR1 SNHLY, CDR2 FYNNEI. CDR3 region: CASSDRGALSTEAFF.

This CDR3 is CASSQDVIWDLESGANVLTF. The gene calls are TRBV3-1 and TRBJ2-6. There are 20 residues in the CDR3. The germline V gene has CDR1 LGHDT and CDR2 YNNKEL (reference sequence).